Listed below are T cell receptor beta chains from one sample, sequenced in a study of T cell changes during pregnancy in multiple sclerosis. Assay used: immunoSEQ multiplex PCR; TCRdb lists only in-frame clones, some missing. The sample records about 36,000 clones, about 89% being singletons. Sequencing used CD8+ T cells from peripheral blood mononuclear cells, obtained in the third trimester of pregnancy. Every receptor here comes from a female donor with multiple sclerosis, enrolled in a pregnancy study. Each CDR3 is given with its conserved first and last residue. Each record gives: CDR3 protein, CDR3 DNA, J gene, V gene, clone size, CDR3 length, D gene. The D gene is left open where the match is weak. Size values are once, few and many counts, or a class for expanded clones, and some rows have none.

cdr3_aa: CASSYSPGGPYEQYF; cdr3_nt: TGTGCCAGCAGTTACTCTCCGGGGGGTCCCTACGAGCAGTACTTC; j_call: TRBJ2-7; v_call: TRBV6-5; clone_size: .; cdr3_length: 15; d_call: TRBD2
cdr3_aa: CASSPIGGNTIYF; cdr3_nt: TGTGCCAGCAGCCCCATCGGGGGAAACACCATATATTTT; j_call: TRBJ1-3; v_call: TRBV7-9; clone_size: .; cdr3_length: 13; d_call: .
cdr3_aa: CASSLPEGTGSDTEAFF; cdr3_nt: TGTGCCAGCAGCTTACCCGAAGGGACAGGGTCAGACACTGAAGCTTTCTTT; j_call: TRBJ1-1; v_call: TRBV7-9; clone_size: .; cdr3_length: 17; d_call: TRBD1
cdr3_aa: CASSERGSGDRTTDTQYF; cdr3_nt: TGTGCCAGCAGTGAAAGGGGCTCCGGGGACAGGACCACAGATACGCAGTATTTT; j_call: TRBJ2-3; v_call: TRBV25-1; clone_size: .; cdr3_length: 18; d_call: TRBD1
cdr3_aa: CAWTGGRDSDTQYF; cdr3_nt: TGTGCCTGGACAGGGGGCAGGGACTCAGATACGCAGTATTTT; j_call: TRBJ2-3; v_call: TRBV30; clone_size: once; cdr3_length: 14; d_call: TRBD1
cdr3_aa: CASSLRERGAYEQYF; cdr3_nt: TGTGCCAGCAGCCTAAGGGAGCGGGGGGCCTACGAGCAGTACTTC; j_call: TRBJ2-7; v_call: TRBV2; clone_size: .; cdr3_length: 15; d_call: TRBD2
cdr3_aa: CASSVSAGHQVSGANVLTF; cdr3_nt: TGTGCCAGCAGCGTGTCTGCAGGGCACCAGGTCTCTGGGGCCAACGTCCTGACTTTC; j_call: TRBJ2-6; v_call: TRBV9; clone_size: .; cdr3_length: 19; d_call: .
cdr3_aa: CASSLDREKLFF; cdr3_nt: TGTGCCAGCAGCTTGGACAGAGAAAAACTGTTTTTT; j_call: TRBJ1-4; v_call: TRBV7-2; clone_size: .; cdr3_length: 12; d_call: .
cdr3_aa: CASSEAGGSQPQHF; cdr3_nt: TGTGCCAGCAGTGAGGCAGGGGGAAGTCAGCCCCAGCATTTT; j_call: TRBJ1-5; v_call: TRBV6-4; clone_size: .; cdr3_length: 14; d_call: TRBD1
cdr3_aa: CASSDWEVYGYTF; cdr3_nt: TGCGCCAGCAGTGATTGGGAGGTATATGGCTACACCTTC; j_call: TRBJ1-2; v_call: TRBV10-2; clone_size: .; cdr3_length: 13; d_call: .
cdr3_aa: CASSSRQKNTEAFF; cdr3_nt: TGCGCCAGCAGCTCGAGACAGAAGAACACTGAAGCTTTCTTT; j_call: TRBJ1-1; v_call: TRBV5-1; clone_size: .; cdr3_length: 14; d_call: .
cdr3_aa: CASSWSLAGVYEQYF; cdr3_nt: TGTGCCAGCAGCTGGTCACTAGCGGGGGTCTACGAGCAGTACTTC; j_call: TRBJ2-7; v_call: TRBV5-4; clone_size: .; cdr3_length: 15; d_call: TRBD2
cdr3_aa: CASSQDRAGLRLDGYTF; cdr3_nt: TGTGCCAGCAGCCAAGATCGGGCAGGGCTTCGGTTGGATGGCTACACCTTC; j_call: TRBJ1-2; v_call: TRBV14; clone_size: .; cdr3_length: 17; d_call: .